This T cell receptor (beta chain) was sequenced for a study of CD8 T cells in ankylosing spondylitis. General study points: Typical of ankylosing spondylitis blood, it appeared, was a TCR beta motif of under 10 highly homologous variants.

This clonotype came up a few times. The target antigen is unknown. For TCR beta, libraries came from quantitative 5'-RACE with molecular barcodes. Using its own MiXCR run on the 5' RACE reads, TCRdb lists one record per CDR3 protein. Counted here are roughly 700,000 distinct CDR3 sequences, 15% to 20% occurring once; the ten biggest clones make up over 15%. The ends were cut back, 3 bases at V and 4 bases at J, with 7 bases in the middle. CDR1 is SGHRS and CDR2 is YFSETQ in the germline V gene. The CDR3 extends over 13 amino acids. The sequence derives from a male donor with ankylosing spondylitis. Material for sequencing was blood, either unsorted or a sorted T cell fraction (not recorded which). V and J are TRBV5-1 and TRBJ2-2; D not certain. CDR3 in amino acids: CASSSPPTGELFF. The CDR3 DNA reads as TGCGCCAGCAGCTCGCCGCCCACCGGGGAGCTGTTTTTT.